The 30 T cell receptor beta chains listed next were all sequenced from one sample in a study of PD-1 blockade in mismatch repair-deficient tumors. TCRdb's table, derived via immunoSEQ multiplex PCR, lists solely in-frame clones and lacks some. Here the sample spans 70,000 to 95,000 clones, more than 80% being singletons. This specimen was peripheral blood, taken 44 weeks after starting pembrolizumab. These receptors came from an adult with mismatch repair-deficient cancer.

CDR3 region: CASSQGRRIGYTF. The CDR3 DNA reads as TGTGCCAGCAGCCAGGGACGACGCATTGGCTACACCTTC. This chain joins TRBV14 and TRBJ1-2, with D possibly matching TRBD1 (5 bases). This CDR3 contains 13 residues. CDR1 SGHDN and CDR2 FVKESK come from the germline V gene. V was pared by 3 bases and J by 7 bases, with 12 bases between.

This chain links TRBV5-1 with TRBJ2-3, with 10 bases matching TRBD2. There are 15 residues in the CDR3. The J segment lost 0 bases and the V segment lost 2 bases, leaving 0 bases of the junction unmatched. The germline gives CDR1 SGHRS, CDR2 YFSETQ. The CDR3 DNA is TGCGCCAGCAGCTTACTAGCGGGGAGCACAGATACGCAGTATTTT. Its translation: CASSLLAGSTDTQYF.

The gene calls are TRBV5-4 and TRBJ1-2; TRBD1 agrees at 10 bases. The germline V gene encodes CDR1 SGHNT and CDR2 YYREEE (reference sequence). The junction had 7 bases not matched to a gene; V was cut back by 2 bases and J by 6 bases. The CDR3 is 15 residues long. CDR3 amino acids: CASSFDRTGGDGYTF. As DNA, the CDR3 is TGTGCCAGCAGCTTCGATCGGACAGGGGGAGATGGCTACACCTTC.

The V call is TRBV6-6, the J call TRBJ1-3, with D possibly TRBD1 on 6 matching bases. Germline lookup yields CDR1 MNHNY and CDR2 SVGAGI (reference sequence). Trimming took off 6 bases at V and 8 bases at J, with 14 bases between the two ends. This CDR3 has 13 amino acids. The CDR3 DNA reads as TGTGCCAGCAGCCCTGAGGGGGGATACACCATATATTTT. Protein sequence: CASSPEGGYTIYF.

The chain is built from TRBV19 and TRBJ1-5, with D unclear. V lost 6 bases and J lost 1, with 13 bases in between. Germline V CDR1 and CDR2: LNHDA, SQIVND (reference sequence). The CDR3 is 15 residues long. The CDR3 reads CASSPTAVSNQPQHF. The CDR3 DNA is TGTGCCAGTAGCCCGACGGCCGTCAGCAATCAGCCCCAGCATTTT.

This clone appeared a few times. V gene TRBV27 combines with J gene TRBJ1-2; no firm D call. V was trimmed by 7 bases and J by 3 bases, leaving 15 bases between them. The CDR3 extends over 14 amino acids. Germline assignment: CDR1 MNHEY and CDR2 SMNVEV (reference sequence). CDR3 DNA: TGTGCCAGCACCTCCCTTGTGGGCTACTATGGCTACACCTTC. Translating it yields CASTSLVGYYGYTF.

CDR3 coding DNA: TGTGCCAGCAGTGAATCCCTCCGGGGGGCCAAATATGAGCAGTTCTTC. As protein: CASSESLRGAKYEQFF. The V gene is TRBV6-1, the J gene TRBJ2-1; possibly TRBD2 for D (7 bases). Germline CDR1 reads MNHNS; CDR2 reads SASEGT. V was pared by 2 bases and J by 8 bases, with 19 bases between. This CDR3 has 16 amino acids.

This clone was picked up one time. The V and J genes are TRBV5-6 and TRBJ2-5; TRBD1 aligns across 7 bases. Germline V gives CDR1 SGHDT, CDR2 YYEEEE. The CDR3 loop spans 12 amino acids. The junction had 3 bases not matched to a gene; V was cut back by 4 bases and J by 6 bases. CDR3 sequence reads: CASSQGVKTQYF. CDR3 DNA sequence: TGTGCCAGCAGCCAGGGGGTAAAGACCCAGTACTTC. Based on the CDR3 plus reference TRBV5-6 and TRBJ2-5, the full variable domain is DAGVTQSPTHLIKTRGQQVTLRCSPKSGHDTVSWYQQALGQGPQFIFQYYEEEERQRGNFPDRFSGHQFPNYSSELNVNALLLGDSALYLCASSQGVKTQYFGPGTRLLVL.

Only one count was recorded for this clone. The chain links TRBV5-1 to TRBJ2-5, with 14 bases lining up with TRBD2. The J segment lost 4 bases and the V segment lost 4 bases, leaving 3 bases of the junction unmatched. The germline gives CDR1 SGHRS, CDR2 YFSETQ. This CDR3 is built from 15 residues. The CDR3 protein is CASSLGLAGAETQYF. CDR3 bases: TGCGCCAGCAGCCTGGGACTAGCGGGAGCAGAGACCCAGTACTTC.

V is TRBV7-9 and J is TRBJ1-1; unclear D gene. CDR1 is SEHNR, CDR2 FQNEAQ, per germline (reference sequence). Trimming stripped 5 bases from V and 9 bases from J, with 13 bases between. The CDR3 sequence is 12 residues long. CDR3 in DNA: TGTGCCAGCAGCCCAGCCAGCAGCAAAGCTTTCTTT. Its protein is CASSPASSKAFF.

V gene TRBV11-1 combines with J gene TRBJ1-1, with TRBD1 matching over 8 bases. Germline V gene data show CDR1 as SGHAT and CDR2 as FQDESV (reference sequence). V shed 8 bases, J shed 4 bases, and the junction held 12 bases outside the gene matches. The CDR3 contains 15 residues. The CDR3 bases are TGTGCCAGCGCCCTCGACAGGGGATTGGTCACTGAAGCTTTCTTT. It encodes CASALDRGLVTEAFF.

The chain uses TRBV28 and TRBJ2-5; no reliable D call. Trimming took 3 bases from V and 2 from J, leaving 16 bases between them. Germline CDR1 MDHEN, CDR2 SYDVKM. This CDR3 is 16 amino acids long. In nucleotides, the CDR3 is TGTGCCAGCAGTTTTTTCGGACGGAAGGGTCAAGAGACCCAGTACTTC. It translates to CASSFFGRKGQETQYF.

The V gene is TRBV11-2, the J gene TRBJ2-3, with D possibly TRBD1 on 5 matching bases. Trimming took off 6 bases at V and 5 bases at J, with 15 bases between the two ends. Germline V gene sequence: CDR1 SGHAT, CDR2 FQNNGV. This CDR3 region has 14 residues. The CDR3 reads CASRPDRGQDTQYF. As DNA, the CDR3 is TGTGCCAGCAGACCCGACAGAGGACAAGATACGCAGTATTTT.

The chain carries TRBV28 and TRBJ1-1; perhaps TRBD1 as D (6 bases). V was clipped by 3 bases and J by 5 bases, with 10 bases between them. Per the germline V gene, CDR1 is MDHEN and CDR2 is SYDVKM. This CDR3 comprises 13 residues. CDR3: CASSFGGWTEAFF. CDR3 nucleotides: TGTGCCAGCAGTTTCGGGGGCTGGACTGAAGCTTTCTTT.

The rearrangement links TRBV29-1 to TRBJ1-1; 7 positions agree with TRBD1. Per the germline V gene, CDR1 is SQVTM and CDR2 is ANQGSEA. This CDR3 has 12 amino acids. The V gene end was trimmed by 7 bases and the J gene end by 1 base; junction bases not matched to a gene: 3. As DNA, the CDR3 is TGCAGCGCTAACAGGGGGAACACTGAAGCTTTCTTT. Translating it yields CSANRGNTEAFF. Looking up the rest from reference TRBV29-1 and TRBJ1-1 gives the full variable domain: SAVISQKPSRDICQRGTSLTIQCQVDSQVTMMFWYRQQPGQSLTLIATANQGSEATYESGFVIDKFPISRPNLTFSTLTVSNMSPEDSSIYLCSANRGNTEAFFGQGTRLTVV.

In nucleotides, the CDR3 is TGTGCCAGCAGCTTAAACGGCTACCCTAATGAAAAACTGTTTTTT. Its protein product is CASSLNGYPNEKLFF. The chain carries TRBV7-8 and TRBJ1-4; D uncertain. The CDR3 runs to 15 residues. V lost 2 bases and J 3 bases, leaving 10 bases between the germline ends. CDR1 SGHVS and CDR2 FQNEAQ come from the germline V gene.

This clone was counted only a few times. V is TRBV7-9 and J is TRBJ1-2; unclear D gene. Germline V gives CDR1 SEHNR, CDR2 FQNEAQ (reference sequence). The CDR3 consists of 12 residues. V dropped 8 bases and J dropped 4 bases, with 11 bases sitting between them. CDR3 sequence: CASLDGGYGYTF. As DNA, the CDR3 is TGTGCCAGCCTGGACGGTGGCTATGGCTACACCTTC.

The CDR3 DNA follows: TGTGCCAGCAGCCCTTCAGGGGGGGGAGCTGATACGCAGTATTTT. It encodes CASSPSGGGADTQYF. The rearrangement joins TRBV7-2 to TRBJ2-3, with D perhaps TRBD1 or TRBD2 (7 bases each). CDR1 is SGHTA and CDR2 is FQGNSA in the germline V gene. The V gene lost 5 bases and the J gene lost 6 bases, with 18 bases spanning the gap. The CDR3 runs 15 residues.

V usage is TRBV6-1 and J usage is TRBJ2-5, with 7 bases that match TRBD1. The V segment lost 7 bases and the J segment 1 base; nucleotides outside the gene matches: 9. Germline V gene sequence: CDR1 MNHNS, CDR2 SASEGT. This CDR3 region has 15 residues. CDR3 DNA sequence: TGTGCCAGCATTCATGGGGACAGCTCCCAAGAGACCCAGTACTTC. It translates to CASIHGDSSQETQYF.

Comments on this clone: The sample holds other DNA sequences that translate to the same CDR3. The chain recombines TRBV7-2 with TRBJ2-1; no firm D call. CDR3 length: 12 residues. Germline CDR1 SGHTA, CDR2 FQGNSA. V was pared by 5 bases and J by 5 bases, with 7 bases between. CDR3 DNA: TGTGCCAGCAGCAGCCGGGACAATGAGCAGTTCTTC. It is translated as CASSSRDNEQFF.

The chain uses TRBV11-1 and TRBJ2-1, with 8 bases matching TRBD1. Germline trimming cut 4 bases from V and 4 bases from J; bases unmatched to any gene: 6. CDR3 length: 15 residues. Germline CDR1 is SGHAT and CDR2 is FQDESV (reference sequence). The CDR3 DNA reads TGTGCCAGCAGCTCGGACAGGGCTAAATACAATGAGCAGTTCTTC. Amino acids: CASSSDRAKYNEQFF.

The rearrangement links TRBV6-6 to TRBJ1-5, with unresolved D. Germline V gene sequence: CDR1 MNHNY, CDR2 SVGAGI (reference sequence). V dropped 2 bases and J dropped 5 bases, with 7 bases sitting between them. CDR3 size: 13 residues. The CDR3 DNA reads TGTGCCAGCAGTTACACCAGTGATCAGCCCCAGCATTTT. Its protein product is CASSYTSDQPQHF.

Many counts were recorded for this clone. This chain joins TRBV5-1 and TRBJ1-2; D gene unclear. The V end lost 5 bases, the J end lost 3 bases, and 14 bases lay between the germline ends. From germline, CDR1 is SGHRS and CDR2 YFSETQ. CDR3 length: 14 residues. CDR3 DNA sequence: TGCGCCAGCAGAGCCGACCCGGCGGACTATGGCTACACCTTC. Translated: CASRADPADYGYTF.

V usage is TRBV15 and J usage is TRBJ2-1; D remains unclear. V gave up 0 bases and J gave up 7 bases, with 13 bases separating them. The V gene's germline CDR1 is LNHNV and CDR2 YYDKDF (reference sequence). This CDR3 has 15 residues. The CDR3 nucleotides are TGTGCCACCAGCAGAGATCGGTCAGGTCGGAATGAGCAGTTCTTC. Translated, it gives CATSRDRSGRNEQFF.

The genes are TRBV19 and TRBJ1-1; D unresolved. Trimming left V 5 bases short and J 3 bases short, with 7 bases between. Germline assignment: CDR1 LNHDA and CDR2 SQIVND (reference sequence). This CDR3 has 12 amino acids. The CDR3 DNA is TGTGCCAGTAGTGAGGGCTACACTGAAGCTTTCTTT. Encoded protein: CASSEGYTEAFF.

The chain carries TRBV9 and TRBJ2-2; 12 nucleotides match TRBD2. The V gene end was trimmed by 3 bases and the J gene end by 4 bases; junction bases not matched to a gene: 4. Germline CDR1 SGDLS, CDR2 YYNGEE. The CDR3 is 16 amino acids. CDR3 amino acids: CASSGLAGVFTGELFF. The CDR3 DNA reads TGTGCCAGCAGCGGACTAGCGGGAGTGTTCACCGGGGAGCTGTTTTTT.

V is TRBV12-5 and J is TRBJ2-1, with TRBD1 matching over 11 bases. Looked up from germline, CDR1 is LGHNT and CDR2 is FRNRAP. This CDR3 contains 21 residues. V lost 4 bases, J lost 4 bases, and 21 bases stayed unmatched. CDR3 nucleotide sequence: TGTGCTAGTGGTTCAAACCGCCCAAGGGACAGGGGGACCCAGTGGTACAATGAGCAGTTCTTC. Protein: CASGSNRPRDRGTQWYNEQFF.

The chain employs TRBV6-6 and TRBJ1-1, with D perhaps matching TRBD1 (6 bases). Germline assignment: CDR1 MNHNY and CDR2 SVGAGI (reference sequence). V was cut by 4 bases and J by 5 bases, with 14 bases left in between. This CDR3 is 14 amino acids long. The CDR3 nucleotides are TGTGCCAGCAGTTCAGGACAGAGTCTTACTGAAGCTTTCTTT. This gives the protein CASSSGQSLTEAFF.

This chain links TRBV10-3 with TRBJ2-6, with no clear D. The CDR3 extends over 18 amino acids. Per the germline V gene, CDR1 is ENHRY and CDR2 is SYGVKD. Trimming stripped 0 bases from V and 2 bases from J, with 14 bases between. CDR3 protein: CAISESDSGVPGANVLTF. The CDR3 DNA follows: TGTGCCATCAGTGAGTCGGATTCTGGAGTTCCTGGGGCCAACGTCCTGACTTTC.

V and J are TRBV9 and TRBJ1-2; D gene ambiguous. The germline V gene encodes CDR1 SGDLS and CDR2 YYNGEE. This CDR3 is built from 14 residues. Trimming shortened V by 6 bases and J by 0 bases, and 12 bases separated the two germline ends. CDR3: CASTSDGSNYGYTF. DNA for the CDR3: TGTGCCAGCACCAGTGACGGATCTAACTATGGCTACACCTTC.